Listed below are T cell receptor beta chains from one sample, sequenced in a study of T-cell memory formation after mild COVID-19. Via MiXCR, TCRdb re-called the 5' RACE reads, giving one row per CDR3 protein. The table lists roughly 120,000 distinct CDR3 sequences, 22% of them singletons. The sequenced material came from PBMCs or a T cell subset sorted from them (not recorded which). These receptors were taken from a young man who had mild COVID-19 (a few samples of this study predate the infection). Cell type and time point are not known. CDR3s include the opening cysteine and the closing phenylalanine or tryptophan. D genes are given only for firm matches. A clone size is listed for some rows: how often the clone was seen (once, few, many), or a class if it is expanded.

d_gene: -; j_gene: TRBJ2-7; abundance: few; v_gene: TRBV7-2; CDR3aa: CASSPWDTYEQYF; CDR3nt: TGTGCCAGCAGCCCGTGGGACACTTACGAGCAGTACTTC
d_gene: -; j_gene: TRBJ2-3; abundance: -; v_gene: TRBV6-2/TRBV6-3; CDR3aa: CASSSVAELQDTQYF; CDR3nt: TGTGCCAGCTCTTCCGTTGCAGAGCTGCAAGATACGCAGTATTTT
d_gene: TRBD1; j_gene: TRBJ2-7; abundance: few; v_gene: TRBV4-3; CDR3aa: CASSQIPGQGFPEQYF; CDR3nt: TGCGCCAGCAGCCAAATCCCGGGACAGGGGTTCCCAGAGCAGTACTTC
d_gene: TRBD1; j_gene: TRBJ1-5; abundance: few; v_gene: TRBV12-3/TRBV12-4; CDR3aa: CASSRTMDRRQPQHF; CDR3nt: TGTGCCAGCAGCCGAACAATGGACAGGCGTCAGCCCCAGCATTTT
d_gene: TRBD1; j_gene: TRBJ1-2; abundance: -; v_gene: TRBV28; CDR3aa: CASSWTGVEDYGYTF; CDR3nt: TGTGCCAGCAGTTGGACAGGGGTAGAGGACTATGGCTACACCTTC
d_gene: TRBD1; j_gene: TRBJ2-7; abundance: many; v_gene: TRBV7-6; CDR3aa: CASSSDRGREQYF; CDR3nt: TGTGCCAGCAGCTCGGACAGGGGTCGCGAGCAGTACTTC
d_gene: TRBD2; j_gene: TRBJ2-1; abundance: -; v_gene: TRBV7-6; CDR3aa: CASSLTGGPGNEQFF; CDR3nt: TGTGCCAGCAGCTTAACGGGGGGGCCTGGCAATGAGCAGTTCTTC
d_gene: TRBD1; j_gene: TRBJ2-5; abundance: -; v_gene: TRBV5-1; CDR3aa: CASRPTGRETQYF; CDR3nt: TGCGCCAGCAGGCCGACAGGGAGAGAGACCCAGTACTTC
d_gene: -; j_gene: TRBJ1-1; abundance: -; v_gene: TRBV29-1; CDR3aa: CSVGPGPDTEAFF; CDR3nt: TGCAGCGTTGGGCCGGGACCGGACACTGAAGCTTTCTTT
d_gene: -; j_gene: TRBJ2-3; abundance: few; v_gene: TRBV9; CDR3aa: CASSLVGAGTDTQYF; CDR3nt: TGTGCCAGCAGCCTGGTGGGGGCCGGCACAGATACGCAGTATTTT
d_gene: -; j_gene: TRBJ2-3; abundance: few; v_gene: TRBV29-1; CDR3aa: CSVPSMTLSTDTQYF; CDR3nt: TGCAGCGTTCCATCCATGACTCTAAGCACAGATACGCAGTATTTT
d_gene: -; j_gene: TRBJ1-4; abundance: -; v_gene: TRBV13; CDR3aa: CASTIGLSNEKLFF; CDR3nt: TGTGCCAGCACCATTGGGTTATCTAATGAAAAACTGTTTTTT
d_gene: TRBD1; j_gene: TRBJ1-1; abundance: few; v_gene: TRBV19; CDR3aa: CASSIGQGLNTEAFF; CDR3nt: TGTGCCAGTAGTATAGGACAGGGGCTGAACACTGAAGCTTTCTTT
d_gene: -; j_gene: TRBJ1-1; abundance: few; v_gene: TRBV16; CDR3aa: CASSLSGREGFF; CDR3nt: TGTGCCAGCAGTCTATCGGGGCGCGAGGGTTTCTTT
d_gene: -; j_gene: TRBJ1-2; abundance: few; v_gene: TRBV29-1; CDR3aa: CSVEDQDYGYTF; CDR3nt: TGCAGCGTTGAAGATCAGGACTATGGCTACACCTTC
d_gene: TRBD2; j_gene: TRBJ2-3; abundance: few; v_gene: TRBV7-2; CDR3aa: CASSPLAGRTDTQYF; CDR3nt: TGTGCCAGCAGTCCTCTAGCGGGGCGCACAGATACGCAGTATTTT
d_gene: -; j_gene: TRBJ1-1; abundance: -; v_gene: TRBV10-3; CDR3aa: CASSGRTEAFF; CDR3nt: TGTGCCTCCTCAGGGAGAACTGAAGCTTTCTTT
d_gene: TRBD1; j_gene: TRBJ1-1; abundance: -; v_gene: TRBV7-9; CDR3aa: CASSARDRSNTEAFF; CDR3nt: TGTGCCAGCAGCGCGAGGGACAGGTCGAACACTGAAGCTTTCTTT
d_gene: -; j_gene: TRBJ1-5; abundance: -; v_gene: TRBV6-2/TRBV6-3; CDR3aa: CASRGQRENSNQPQHF; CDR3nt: TGTGCCAGCAGAGGCCAGAGGGAGAATAGCAATCAGCCCCAGCATTTT
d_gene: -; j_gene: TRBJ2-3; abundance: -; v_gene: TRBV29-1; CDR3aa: CSVHRGRITDTQYF; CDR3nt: TGCAGCGTTCATCGGGGGCGAATCACAGATACGCAGTATTTT
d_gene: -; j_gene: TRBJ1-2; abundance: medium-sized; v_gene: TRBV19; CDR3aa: CASRRSPMAGYTF; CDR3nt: TGTGCCAGTAGAAGATCCCCGATGGCTGGCTACACCTTC
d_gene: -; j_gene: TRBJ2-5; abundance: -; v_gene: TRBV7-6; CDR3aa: CASSLWDRAGRSQETQYF; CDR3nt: TGTGCCAGCAGCCTGTGGGATAGGGCTGGAAGGTCCCAAGAGACCCAGTACTTC
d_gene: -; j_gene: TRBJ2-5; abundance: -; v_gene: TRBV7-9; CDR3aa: CASSPRTEQETQYF; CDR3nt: TGTGCCAGCAGCCCCAGGACTGAACAAGAGACCCAGTACTTC
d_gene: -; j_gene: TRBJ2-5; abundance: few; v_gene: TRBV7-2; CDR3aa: CASSPPGWGIGETQYF; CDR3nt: TGTGCCAGCAGCCCCCCGGGGTGGGGGATCGGAGAGACCCAGTACTTC
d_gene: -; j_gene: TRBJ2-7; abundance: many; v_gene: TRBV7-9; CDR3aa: CASSSTGRPYEQYF; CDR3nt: TGTGCCAGCAGCTCCACAGGGCGCCCCTACGAGCAGTACTTC
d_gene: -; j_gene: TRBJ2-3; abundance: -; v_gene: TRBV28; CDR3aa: CASSLSMDTQYF; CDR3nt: TGTGCCAGCAGTTTAAGTATGGATACGCAGTATTTT
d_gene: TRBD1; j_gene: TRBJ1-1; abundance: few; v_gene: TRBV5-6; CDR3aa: CASSLGDSEAFF; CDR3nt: TGTGCCAGCAGCCTAGGGGACAGTGAAGCTTTCTTT
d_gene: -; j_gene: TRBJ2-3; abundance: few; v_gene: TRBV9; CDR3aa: CASSVWGRTTDTQYF; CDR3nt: TGTGCCAGCAGCGTATGGGGGCGCACCACAGATACGCAGTATTTT
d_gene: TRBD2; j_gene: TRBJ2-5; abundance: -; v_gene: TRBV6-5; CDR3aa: CASCQLAGPGETQYF; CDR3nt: TGTGCCAGCTGTCAACTAGCGGGGCCGGGAGAGACCCAGTACTTC
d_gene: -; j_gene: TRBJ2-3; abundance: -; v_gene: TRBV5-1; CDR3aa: CASSPYSGGPPQYF; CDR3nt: TGCGCCAGCAGCCCCTATAGCGGAGGGCCTCCGCAGTATTTT
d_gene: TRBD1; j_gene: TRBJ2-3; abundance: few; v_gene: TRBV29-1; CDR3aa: CSVEGWRDRPTDTQYF; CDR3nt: TGCAGCGTTGAAGGGTGGCGGGACAGGCCCACAGATACGCAGTATTTT
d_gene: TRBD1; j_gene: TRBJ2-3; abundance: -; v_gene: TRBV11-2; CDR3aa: CASSDGQGTDTQYF; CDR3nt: TGTGCCAGCAGCGACGGACAGGGCACAGATACGCAGTATTTT
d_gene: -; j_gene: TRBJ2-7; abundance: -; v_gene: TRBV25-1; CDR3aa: CASSEASVRVYEQYF; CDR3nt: TGTGCCAGCAGTGAAGCATCAGTACGGGTCTACGAGCAGTACTTC
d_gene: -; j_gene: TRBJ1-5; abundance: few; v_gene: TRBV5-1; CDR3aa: CASSLGTGNQPQHF; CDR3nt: TGCGCCAGCAGCTTGGGGACGGGCAATCAGCCCCAGCATTTT
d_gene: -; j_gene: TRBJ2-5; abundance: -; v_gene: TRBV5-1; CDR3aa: CASSFPSTEETQYF; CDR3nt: TGCGCCAGCAGCTTTCCCTCGACAGAAGAGACCCAGTACTTC
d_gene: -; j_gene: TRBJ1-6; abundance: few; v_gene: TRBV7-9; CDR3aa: CASSPRAGDLLSPLHF; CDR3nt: TGTGCCAGCAGCCCACGAGCGGGGGATCTCCTTTCACCCCTCCACTTT
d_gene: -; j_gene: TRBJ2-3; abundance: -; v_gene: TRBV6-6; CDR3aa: CASSYVDTQYF; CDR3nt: TGTGCCAGCAGTTACGTAGATACGCAGTATTTT
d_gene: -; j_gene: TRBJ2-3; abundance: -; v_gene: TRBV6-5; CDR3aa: CASSYSPTGLSSTDTQYF; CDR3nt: TGTGCCAGCAGTTACTCTCCAACAGGGCTCTCGAGCACAGATACGCAGTATTTT
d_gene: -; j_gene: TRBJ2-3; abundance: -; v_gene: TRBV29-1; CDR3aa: CSVELLLSTDTQYF; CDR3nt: TGCAGCGTTGAACTACTACTTAGCACAGATACGCAGTATTTT
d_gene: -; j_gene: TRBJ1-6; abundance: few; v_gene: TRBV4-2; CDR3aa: CASSQDPPGIKPDSPLHF; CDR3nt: TGTGCCAGCAGCCAAGATCCCCCGGGTATCAAACCCGATTCACCCCTCCACTTT
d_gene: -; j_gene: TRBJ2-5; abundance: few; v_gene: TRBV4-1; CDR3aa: CASSQVGYIETQYF; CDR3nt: TGCGCCAGCAGCCAAGTGGGATATATCGAGACCCAGTACTTC
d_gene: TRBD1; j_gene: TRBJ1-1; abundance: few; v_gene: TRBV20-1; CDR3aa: CSAEQGEMNTEAFF; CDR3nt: TGCAGTGCTGAACAGGGGGAGATGAACACTGAAGCTTTCTTT
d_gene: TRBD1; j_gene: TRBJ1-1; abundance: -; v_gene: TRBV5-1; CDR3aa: CASSHSSSGGTEAFF; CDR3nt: TGCGCCAGCAGCCACTCCTCCTCAGGGGGCACTGAAGCTTTCTTT
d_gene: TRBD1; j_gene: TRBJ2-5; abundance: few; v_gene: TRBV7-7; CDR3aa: CASSFGTGSETQYF; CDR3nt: TGTGCTAGCAGCTTCGGGACAGGGTCAGAGACCCAGTACTTC